Shown below are 4 T cell receptor beta chains from a single sample sequenced in a study of shared clonotypes between healthy human individuals. TCRdb's table, derived via immunoSEQ multiplex PCR, lists solely in-frame clones and lacks some. Altogether under 600,000 clones are present, less than 98% being singletons, with the ten largest covering 0.055% to 0.07%. Input material: naive CD4+ T cells sorted from blood. Subset described: CD45RA+ positively selected. The receptor source for this set is a woman in her thirties in good health.

CDR3 nucleotides: TGTGCCTGGGGACTGGGACTAGCGGGAGGGAGTGAGCAGTTCTTC. Its protein product is CAWGLGLAGGSEQFF. The chain joins TRBV30 to TRBJ2-1, with 16 bases that match TRBD2. Germline CDR1 and CDR2: GTSNPN and SVGIG (reference sequence). The CDR3 is made up of 15 amino acids. Unmatched junction bases numbered 7, after V lost 5 bases and J lost 9 bases. Supplemented by reference TRBV30 and TRBJ2-1, the full variable domain reads SQTIHQWPATLVQPVGSPLSLECTVEGTSNPNLYWYRQAAGRGLQLLFYSVGIGQISSEVPQNLSASRPQDRQFILSSKKLLLSDSGFYLCAWGLGLAGGSEQFFGPGTRLTVL.

The chain couples TRBV6-1 to TRBJ1-4, with 7 bases that match TRBD1. This CDR3 has 14 residues. V gave up 6 bases and J gave up 10 bases; unmatched junction bases: 11. Germline CDR1 reads MNHNS; CDR2 reads SASEGT. CDR3 sequence: CASRTDRMIGKLFF. In DNA form, the CDR3 reads TGTGCCAGCAGGACGGACAGGATGATTGGAAAACTGTTTTTT.

The chain recombines TRBV5-1 with TRBJ1-1; no firm D call. The V end lost 0 bases, the J end lost 3 bases, and 6 bases lay between the germline ends. CDR1 SGHRS and CDR2 YFSETQ come from the germline V gene. CDR3 length equals 13 residues. DNA of the CDR3: TGCGCCAGCAGCTTGGCCAAGTACACTGAAGCTTTCTTT. This sequence encodes CASSLAKYTEAFF.

The chain joins TRBV6-6 to TRBJ1-4; TRBD1 is a possible D gene (6 bases). Trimming left V 5 bases short and J 2 bases short, with 9 bases between. There are 14 residues in the CDR3. The germline V gene has CDR1 MNHNY and CDR2 SVGAGI (reference sequence). CDR3 in amino acids: CASSHRATNEKLFF. DNA for the CDR3: TGTGCCAGCAGTCACAGGGCCACTAATGAAAAACTGTTTTTT.